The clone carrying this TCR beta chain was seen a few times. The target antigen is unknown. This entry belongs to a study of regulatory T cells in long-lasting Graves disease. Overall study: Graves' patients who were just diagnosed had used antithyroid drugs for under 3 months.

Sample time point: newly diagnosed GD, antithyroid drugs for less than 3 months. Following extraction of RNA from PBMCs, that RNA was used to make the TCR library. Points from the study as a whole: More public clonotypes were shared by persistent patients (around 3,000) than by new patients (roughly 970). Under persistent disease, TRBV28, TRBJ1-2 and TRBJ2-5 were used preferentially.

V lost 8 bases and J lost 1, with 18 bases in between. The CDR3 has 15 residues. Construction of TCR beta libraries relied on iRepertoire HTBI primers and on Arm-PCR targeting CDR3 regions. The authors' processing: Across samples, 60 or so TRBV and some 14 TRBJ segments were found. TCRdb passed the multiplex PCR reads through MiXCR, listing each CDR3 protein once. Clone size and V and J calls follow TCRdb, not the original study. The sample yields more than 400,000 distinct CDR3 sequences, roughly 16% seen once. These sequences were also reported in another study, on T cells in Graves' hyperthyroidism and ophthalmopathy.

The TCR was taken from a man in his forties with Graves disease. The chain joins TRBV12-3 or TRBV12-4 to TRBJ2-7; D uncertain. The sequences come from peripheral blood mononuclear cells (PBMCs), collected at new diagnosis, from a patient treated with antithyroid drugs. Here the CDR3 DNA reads TGTGCCAGCTCTACCAATACGGCAGCTTCCTACGAGCAGTACTTC. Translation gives CASSTNTAASYEQYF.